These 10 T cell receptor beta chains originate from one sample sequenced in a study of blood T cells in healthy people across ages. Alongside a J-beta primer mix, a sample-barcoded 5' primer served in a second PCR lasting about 7 to 12 cycles. MiXCR, applied by TCRdb to the 5' RACE reads, yields one record per CDR3 protein. The sample shows about 970,000 distinct CDR3 sequences, roughly 51% of them seen only once. Material: blood. These receptors came from a woman aged 55-69 years in good health.

Turning to this clonotype: One end of the junction fails to match germline, which may point to a read error. The chain uses TRBV6-5 and TRBJ2-7; the D gene is possibly TRBD1 (6 bases). This CDR3 has 15 amino acids. Germline-derived CDR1 and CDR2 are MNHEY and SVGAGI. The CDR3 loop reads CAGSKDRGQTNEQYF. The CDR3 DNA sequence: TGTGCCGGCAGTAAGGACAGAGGACAAACGAACGAGCAGTACTTC.

In its sample, this clonotype was seen a few times. The rearrangement uses TRBV4-2 and TRBJ2-3; the D gene is possibly TRBD1 (5 bases). Trimming left V 7 bases short and J 0 bases short, with 17 bases between. CDR3 length: 16 amino acids. Germline assignment: CDR1 LGHNA and CDR2 YNFKEQ. CDR3 bases: TGTGCCAGCAATTCCGGGTCAGGGTTAAGCACAGATACGCAGTATTTT. It encodes CASNSGSGLSTDTQYF.

J is TRBJ2-1 and V is TRBV6-1; D unresolved. CDR3 length: 15 amino acids. V lost 8 bases and J 12 bases, leaving 26 bases between the germline ends. Germline V lookup: CDR1 MNHNS, CDR2 SASEGT. The CDR3 loop is CASLKVGPNQLAQFF. In DNA, the CDR3 is TGTGCCAGCCTCAAAGTTGGGCCAAACCAACTGGCGCAGTTCTTC.

CDR3 in DNA: TGTGCCAGCAGTCCTCATAGCGGGAGGCCCTACAATGAGCAGTTCTTC. It specifies CASSPHSGRPYNEQFF. The V gene is TRBV6-2 or TRBV6-3, the J gene TRBJ2-1; 10 bases line up with TRBD2. Germline CDR1 reads MNHEY; CDR2 reads SVGEGT. The CDR3 totals 16 residues. The V and J ends lost 5 bases and 2 bases, in that order; junction bases with no gene match: 6.

The V gene is TRBV20-1, the J gene TRBJ1-6; TRBD1 is a possible D gene (6 bases). CDR3 size: 18 residues. Germline lookup yields CDR1 DFQATT and CDR2 SNEGSKA (reference sequence). Trimming pared 0 bases from V and 6 bases from J, leaving 21 bases between. This CDR3 reads CSARDREAQGPPNSPLHF. The DNA for the CDR3 is TGCAGTGCTAGAGATCGAGAGGCCCAGGGGCCCCCTAATTCACCCCTCCACTTT.

In its sample, this clonotype was seen many times. The chain has TRBV20-1 and TRBJ2-2, with 8 bases fitting TRBD2. J lost 7 bases, V lost 1 base, and 8 bases had no gene match. CDR3 size: 15 residues. Looked up from germline, CDR1 is DFQATT and CDR2 is SNEGSKA (reference sequence). CDR3 in DNA: TGCAGTGCTAGAGGGGGAGCGGGAGCCGGCGGGGAGCTGTTTTTT. Protein product: CSARGGAGAGGELFF.

The chain employs TRBV20-1 and TRBJ1-4; 7 bases map to TRBD1. V was pared by 6 bases and J by 12 bases, with 16 bases of the junction left unmatched. This CDR3 contains 14 residues. Germline values: CDR1 DFQATT, CDR2 SNEGSKA (reference sequence). CDR3 sequence: CSAEIARGPFQLFF. Written as DNA, the CDR3 is TGCAGTGCCGAGATAGCGAGGGGGCCATTCCAACTGTTTTTT.

A single count supports this clonotype. V is TRBV6-5 and J is TRBJ1-1; 9 bases map to TRBD1. This CDR3 has 16 amino acids. Germline V gene sequence: CDR1 MNHEY, CDR2 SVGAGI. J gave up 5 bases and V 3 bases, and 10 bases lay outside the gene matches. The CDR3 DNA reads as TGTGCCAGCAGTTATGTTACCGGGACAGGGATAACTGAAGCTTTCTTT. As protein: CASSYVTGTGITEAFF.

The CDR3 spells CASSSGQTLADTQYF. In nucleotides, the CDR3 is TGTGCCAGCAGCTCAGGACAGACACTCGCAGATACGCAGTATTTT. V usage is TRBV11-3 and J usage is TRBJ2-3, with a weak D call TRBD1 (6 bases). The CDR3 extends over 15 amino acids. Germline CDR1 SGHNT, CDR2 YENEEA. Deletions cut 4 bases from V and 4 bases from J, with 15 bases between.

This clonotype turned up a few times. This chain connects TRBV29-1 to TRBJ1-2; D is perhaps TRBD1 (6 bases). Per the germline V gene, CDR1 is SQVTM and CDR2 is ANQGSEA. The CDR3 runs 13 residues. CDR3 sequence reads: CTIGGGGDYGYTF. The CDR3 coding sequence is TGCACCATCGGAGGGGGGGGCGACTATGGCTACACCTTC.